These T cell receptor beta chains were read from a single sample in a study of blood T cell repertoires in COVID-19. TCRdb keeps only in-frame clones here, not all; method: immunoSEQ multiplex PCR. The profile covers 60,000 to 75,000 clones, with 75% to 90% appearing a single time and under 40% taken by the ten largest. Sequenced: peripheral blood. All receptors come from a woman aged 80 or older with active or convalescent COVID-19. Each CDR3 is given with its conserved first and last residue. Each record gives: clone size, D gene, J gene, V gene, CDR3 protein, CDR3 DNA. D genes are given only for firm matches. Clone size, where shown, is once, few, many, or a class for clones that have expanded.

>once|NA|TRBJ2-1|TRBV20-1
CSASARGARSYNEQFF
TGCAGTGCTAGTGCCCGGGGGGCTCGGTCCTACAATGAGCAGTTCTTC
>few|TRBD2|TRBJ2-1|TRBV20-1
CSFLAGGRGFF
TGCAGTTTCCTAGCGGGAGGAAGGGGGTTCTTC
>NA|NA|TRBJ2-3|TRBV7-2
CASSLALGGGDTQYF
TGTGCCAGCAGCTTAGCGCTAGGGGGGGGAGATACGCAGTATTTT
>NA|TRBD1|TRBJ1-5|TRBV6-2/TRBV6-3
CASSYNPQGGFQPQHF
TGTGCCAGCAGCTATAATCCTCAGGGGGGTTTTCAGCCCCAGCATTTT
>NA|NA|TRBJ2-3|TRBV2
CASSERLSTLDTQYF
TGTGCCAGCAGTGAGAGGTTATCGACTTTAGATACGCAGTATTTT
>NA|NA|TRBJ2-5|TRBV6-2/TRBV6-3
CASSYSRRETQYF
TGTGCCAGCAGTTATTCCCGCCGGGAGACCCAGTACTTC
>NA|NA|TRBJ1-5|TRBV5-1
CASSPDTSNQPQHF
TGCGCCAGCAGCCCCGACACGAGCAATCAGCCCCAGCATTTT
>few|TRBD2|TRBJ2-3|TRBV11-2
CASSRLAGGSTDTQYF
TGTGCCAGCAGCCGACTAGCGGGGGGGAGTACAGATACGCAGTATTTT
>NA|TRBD2|TRBJ2-3|TRBV7-3
CASSLSRGSDTQYF
TGTGCCAGCAGCTTATCGCGGGGGTCAGATACGCAGTATTTT
>NA|NA|TRBJ1-2|TRBV4-1
CASSHRTSSGRANYGYTF
TGCGCCAGCAGCCACCGAACGTCTAGTGGCAGAGCTAACTATGGCTACACCTTC
>NA|TRBD2|TRBJ2-2|TRBV4-3
CASSQNSGGATDTGELFF
TGCGCCAGCAGCCAAAATAGCGGGGGGGCCACGGACACCGGGGAGCTGTTTTTT
>NA|TRBD1|TRBJ2-7|TRBV7-2
CASSFRTGSYEQYF
TGTGCCAGCAGCTTTCGGACAGGGTCCTACGAGCAGTACTTC
>NA|TRBD1|TRBJ2-7|TRBV7-2
CASSLGRGRSREQYF
TGTGCCAGCAGCTTAGGCAGGGGGCGAAGCCGCGAGCAGTACTTC
>NA|NA|TRBJ1-5|TRBV7-2
CASSFGQNLWSQHF
TGTGCCAGCAGCTTTGGACAGAACCTTTGGTCCCAGCATTTT
>NA|NA|TRBJ1-4|TRBV4-3
CASSPRPDGSSEKLFF
TGCGCCAGCAGCCCGAGACCCGACGGGTCTTCGGAAAAACTGTTTTTT
>NA|NA|TRBJ1-1|TRBV6-5
CASSYSYRVNTEAFF
TGTGCCAGCAGTTACTCGTACAGGGTGAACACTGAAGCTTTCTTT
>once|TRBD1|TRBJ2-7|TRBV18
CASSPPGGDRVYEQYF
TGTGCCAGCTCACCACCGGGGGGGGACAGGGTCTACGAGCAGTACTTC
>NA|TRBD2|TRBJ2-7|TRBV27
CASIPASGGSYEQYF
TGTGCCAGCATCCCAGCTAGCGGGGGGTCCTACGAGCAGTACTTC
>NA|NA|TRBJ2-2|TRBV2
CASKEDSNIGELFF
TGTGCCAGCAAGGAGGACAGTAACATCGGGGAGCTGTTTTTT
>NA|NA|TRBJ1-2|TRBV4-1
CASSQGRGGYTF
TGCGCCAGCAGCCAAGGGCGCGGTGGCTACACCTTC
>NA|TRBD1|TRBJ2-7|TRBV10-3
CASRSGQGGYEQYF
TGTGCCTCACGGTCTGGACAGGGGGGGTACGAGCAGTACTTC
>NA|NA|TRBJ1-5|TRBV6-5
CASSYGGGQPQHF
TGTGCCAGCAGTTATGGGGGGGGTCAGCCCCAGCATTTT
>NA|TRBD2|TRBJ2-2|TRBV15
CATSTPRGGSNGELFF
TGTGCCACCAGCACACCCCGGGGGGGCTCGAACGGGGAGCTGTTTTTT
>NA|NA|TRBJ2-2|TRBV30
CAWSVRSGGELFF
TGTGCCTGGAGTGTAAGGTCGGGCGGGGAGCTGTTTTTT
>NA|TRBD2|TRBJ2-1|TRBV7-2
CASSLRTSGGAMEQFF
TGTGCCAGCAGCCTGAGGACTAGCGGGGGGGCCATGGAGCAGTTCTTC
>NA|TRBD2|TRBJ2-3|TRBV5-1
CASSTRETSGDTDTQYF
TGCGCCAGCAGCACGCGCGAGACTAGCGGGGACACAGATACGCAGTATTTT